Listed below are T cell receptor beta chains from one sample, sequenced in a study of blood T cells in healthy people across ages. In TCRdb, the 5' RACE reads were re-called with MiXCR into one record per CDR3 protein. The table shows more than 800,000 distinct CDR3 sequences, with 40% to 45% occurring only once. Sequencing input: blood. These receptors originate from a woman aged 55-69 years in good health. CDR3s leave out the opening cysteine and the closing phenylalanine or tryptophan. Each record gives: CDR3 protein, V gene, J gene.

CDR3: ASSASPSYEQY
V: TRBV5-6
J: TRBJ2-7

CDR3: SARGVGGSPLSYEQY
V: TRBV20-1
J: TRBJ2-7

CDR3: SVGGVGIPRH
V: TRBV29-1
J: TRBJ1-5

CDR3: ASSSGLALYNEQF
V: TRBV27
J: TRBJ2-1

CDR3: ASNDRDRTDTQY
V: TRBV27
J: TRBJ2-3

CDR3: ASSDDISTDTQY
V: TRBV25-1
J: TRBJ2-3

CDR3: ASSVGPKGETQY
V: TRBV9
J: TRBJ2-5

CDR3: ASSSGRGAGEQY
V: TRBV5-1
J: TRBJ2-5

CDR3: ASTLEGGSQH
V: TRBV28
J: TRBJ1-5

CDR3: ASSYNSGSYNEQF
V: TRBV6-5
J: TRBJ2-1

CDR3: ASSLRTSGRSGETQY
V: TRBV7-7
J: NA

CDR3: SARRGQGRAKNIQY
V: TRBV20-1
J: TRBJ2-4

CDR3: ASRNIGSYEQY
V: TRBV6-2/TRBV6-3
J: TRBJ2-7

CDR3: ASSPQGVPDTQY
V: TRBV12-3/TRBV12-4
J: TRBJ2-3

CDR3: ASSLASASGSTDTQY
V: TRBV5-1
J: TRBJ2-3

CDR3: SVGPSNEQY
V: TRBV29-1
J: TRBJ2-5

CDR3: SASPFASGETQY
V: TRBV20-1
J: TRBJ2-5

CDR3: ASSLENTIY
V: TRBV6-6
J: TRBJ1-3

CDR3: ASSLSRRGHEQY
V: TRBV7-9
J: TRBJ2-7

CDR3: ASSLNAFESQPGRRSYEQY
V: TRBV7-3
J: TRBJ2-7

CDR3: ASRIQRTGYTEAF
V: TRBV6-5
J: TRBJ1-1

CDR3: SAERGMNTEAF
V: TRBV29-1
J: TRBJ1-1

CDR3: ASSALAERYNEQF
V: TRBV2
J: TRBJ2-1

CDR3: ASSAGPSSYNEQF
V: TRBV9
J: TRBJ2-1

CDR3: SATSLVGYNEQF
V: TRBV20-1
J: TRBJ2-1

CDR3: SARGQTSSYNSPLH
V: TRBV20-1
J: TRBJ1-6

CDR3: SARLSLRDRGPYEQY
V: TRBV20-1
J: TRBJ2-7